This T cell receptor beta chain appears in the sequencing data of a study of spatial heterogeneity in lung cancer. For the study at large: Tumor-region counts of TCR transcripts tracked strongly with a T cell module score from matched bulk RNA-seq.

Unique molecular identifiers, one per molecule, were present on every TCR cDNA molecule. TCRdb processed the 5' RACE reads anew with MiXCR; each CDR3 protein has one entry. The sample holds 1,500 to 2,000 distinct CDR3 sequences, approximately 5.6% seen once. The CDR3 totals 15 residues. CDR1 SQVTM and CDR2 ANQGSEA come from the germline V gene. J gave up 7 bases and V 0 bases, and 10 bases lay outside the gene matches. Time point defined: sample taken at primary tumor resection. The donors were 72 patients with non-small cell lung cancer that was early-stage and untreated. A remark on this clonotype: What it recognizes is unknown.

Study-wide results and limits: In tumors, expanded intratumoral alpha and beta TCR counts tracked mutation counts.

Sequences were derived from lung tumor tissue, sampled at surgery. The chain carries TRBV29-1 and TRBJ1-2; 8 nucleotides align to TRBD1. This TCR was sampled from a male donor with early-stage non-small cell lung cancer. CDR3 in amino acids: CSVEDIRTGQRGYTF. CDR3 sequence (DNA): TGCAGCGTTGAAGACATCCGGACAGGGCAACGTGGCTACACCTTC.